These 2 T cell receptor beta chains were all obtained from the same sample, sequenced in a study of blood T cell repertoires in COVID-19. Some clones are missing from TCRdb's copy, which holds only in-frame ones; the method was immunoSEQ multiplex PCR. The sample lists about 83,000 clones; around 87% were seen once. The sample consisted of peripheral blood. Receptor source: an older man with active or convalescent COVID-19.

V usage is TRBV29-1 and J usage is TRBJ1-5, with TRBD1 identical over 10 bases. This CDR3 region has 13 residues. CDR1 is SQVTM, CDR2 ANQGSEA, per germline. J gave up 4 bases and V 6 bases, and 3 bases lay outside the gene matches. CDR3 bases: TGCAGCGTCAGGACAGGGGGGAATCAGCCCCAGCATTTT. This codes for CSVRTGGNQPQHF.

The chain is built from TRBV19 and TRBJ2-1; 7 nucleotides agree with TRBD2. CDR3 length: 16 amino acids. The ends lost 9 bases at V and 7 bases at J; junction bases unmatched: 18. Germline assignment: CDR1 LNHDA and CDR2 SQIVND (reference sequence). The CDR3 region is CASGPESWREINEQFF. CDR3 bases: TGTGCCAGCGGCCCCGAATCATGGCGGGAGATAAATGAGCAGTTCTTC.